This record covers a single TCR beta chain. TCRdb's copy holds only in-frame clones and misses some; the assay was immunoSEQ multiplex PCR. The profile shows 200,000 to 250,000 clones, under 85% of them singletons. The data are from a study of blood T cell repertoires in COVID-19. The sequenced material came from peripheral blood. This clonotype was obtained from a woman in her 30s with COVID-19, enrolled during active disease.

In DNA, the CDR3 is TGTGCCAGCAGCCACAGACAGGGAAATCAAGAGACCCAGTACTTC. Its protein product is CASSHRQGNQETQYF. The chain uses TRBV7-2 and TRBJ2-5; 7 bases line up with TRBD1. The junction had 8 bases not matched to a gene; V was cut back by 5 bases and J by 2 bases. CDR3 length: 15 residues. Germline CDR1 is SGHTA and CDR2 is FQGNSA.